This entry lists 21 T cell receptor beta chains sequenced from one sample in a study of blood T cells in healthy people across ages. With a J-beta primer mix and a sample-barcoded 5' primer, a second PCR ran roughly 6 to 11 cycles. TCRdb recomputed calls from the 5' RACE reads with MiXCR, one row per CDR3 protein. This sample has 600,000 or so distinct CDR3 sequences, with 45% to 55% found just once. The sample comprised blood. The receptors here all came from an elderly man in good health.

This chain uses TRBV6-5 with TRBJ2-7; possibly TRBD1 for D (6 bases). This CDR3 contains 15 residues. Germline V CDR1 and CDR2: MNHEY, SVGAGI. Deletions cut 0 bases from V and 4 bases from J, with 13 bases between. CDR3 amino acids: CASSYSGQSWYEQYF. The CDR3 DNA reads TGTGCCAGCAGTTACTCCGGACAGTCGTGGTACGAGCAGTACTTC.

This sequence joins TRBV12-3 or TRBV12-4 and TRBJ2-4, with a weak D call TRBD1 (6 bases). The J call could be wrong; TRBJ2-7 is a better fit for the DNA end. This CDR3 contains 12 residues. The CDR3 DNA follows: TGTGCCAGCAGCCACAGGGTTTACGAGCAGTACTTC. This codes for CASSHRVYEQYF.

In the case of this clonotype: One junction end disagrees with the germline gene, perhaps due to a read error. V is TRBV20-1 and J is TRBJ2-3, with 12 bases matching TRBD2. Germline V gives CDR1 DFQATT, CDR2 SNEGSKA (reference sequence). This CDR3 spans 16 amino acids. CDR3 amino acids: CGASTSGGPRTDTQYF. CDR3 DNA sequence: TGCGGTGCTAGCACTAGCGGGGGGCCACGCACAGATACGCAGTATTTT.

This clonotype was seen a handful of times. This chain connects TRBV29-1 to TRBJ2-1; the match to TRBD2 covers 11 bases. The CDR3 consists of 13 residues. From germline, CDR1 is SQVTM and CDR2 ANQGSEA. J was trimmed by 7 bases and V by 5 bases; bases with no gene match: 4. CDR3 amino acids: CSVKGTSGNEQFF. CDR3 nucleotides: TGCAGCGTTAAAGGGACTAGCGGAAATGAGCAGTTCTTC.

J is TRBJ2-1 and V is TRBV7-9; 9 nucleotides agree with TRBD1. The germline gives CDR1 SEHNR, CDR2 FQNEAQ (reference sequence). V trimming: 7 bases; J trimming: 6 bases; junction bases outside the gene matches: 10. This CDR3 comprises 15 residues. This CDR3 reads CASIPGDRDTNEQFF. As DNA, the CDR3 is TGTGCCAGCATCCCCGGGGACAGGGATACCAATGAGCAGTTCTTC.

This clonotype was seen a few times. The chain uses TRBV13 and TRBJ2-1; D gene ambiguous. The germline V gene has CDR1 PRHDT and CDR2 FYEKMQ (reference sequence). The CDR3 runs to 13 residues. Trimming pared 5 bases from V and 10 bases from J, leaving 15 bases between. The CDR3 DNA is TGTGCCAGCAGCGTAGTCAGCAGGACCGAGCAGTTCTTC. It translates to CASSVVSRTEQFF.

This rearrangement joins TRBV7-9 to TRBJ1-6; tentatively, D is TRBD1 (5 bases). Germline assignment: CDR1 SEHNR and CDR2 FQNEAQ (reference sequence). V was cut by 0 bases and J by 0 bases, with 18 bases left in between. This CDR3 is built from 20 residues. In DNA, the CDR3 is TGTGCCAGCAGCTTAGCGCTCCAAGGGAGGGGAAGCTCCTATAATTCACCCCTCCACTTT. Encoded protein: CASSLALQGRGSSYNSPLHF.

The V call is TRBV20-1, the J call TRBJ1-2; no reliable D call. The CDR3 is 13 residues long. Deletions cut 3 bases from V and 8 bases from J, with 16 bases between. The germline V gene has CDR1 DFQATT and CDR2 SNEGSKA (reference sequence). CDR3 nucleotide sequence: TGCAGTGCTAGGGTTAGACCCCCGGGAGGCTACACCTTC. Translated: CSARVRPPGGYTF.

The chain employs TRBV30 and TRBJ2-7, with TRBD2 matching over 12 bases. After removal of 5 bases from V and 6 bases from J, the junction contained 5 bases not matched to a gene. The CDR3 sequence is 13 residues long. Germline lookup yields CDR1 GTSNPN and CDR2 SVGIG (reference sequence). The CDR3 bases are TGTGCCTGGCGACTAGCGGGGGATGGCGAGCAGTACTTC. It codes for CAWRLAGDGEQYF.

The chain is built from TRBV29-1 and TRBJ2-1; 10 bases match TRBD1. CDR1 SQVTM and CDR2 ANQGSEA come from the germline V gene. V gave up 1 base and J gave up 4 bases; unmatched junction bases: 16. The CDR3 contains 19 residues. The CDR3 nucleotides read TGCAGCGTTGAAGGTGGAGGGACAGGGGTCGTCCGCGCTTACAATGAGCAGTTCTTC. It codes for CSVEGGGTGVVRAYNEQFF.

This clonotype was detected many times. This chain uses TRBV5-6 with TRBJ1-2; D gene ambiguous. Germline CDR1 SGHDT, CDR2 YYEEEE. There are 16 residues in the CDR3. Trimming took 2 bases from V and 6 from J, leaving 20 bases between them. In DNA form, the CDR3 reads TGTGCCAGCAGCTTTAATGTGGTGGATGCCGCCGATGGCTACACCTTC. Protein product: CASSFNVVDAADGYTF.

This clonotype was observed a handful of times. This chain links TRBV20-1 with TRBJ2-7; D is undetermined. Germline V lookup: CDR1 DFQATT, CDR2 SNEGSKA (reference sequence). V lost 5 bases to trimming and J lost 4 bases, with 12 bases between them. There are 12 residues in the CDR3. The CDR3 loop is CSAPQSSYEQYF. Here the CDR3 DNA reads TGCAGTGCTCCCCAGAGCTCGTACGAGCAGTACTTC.

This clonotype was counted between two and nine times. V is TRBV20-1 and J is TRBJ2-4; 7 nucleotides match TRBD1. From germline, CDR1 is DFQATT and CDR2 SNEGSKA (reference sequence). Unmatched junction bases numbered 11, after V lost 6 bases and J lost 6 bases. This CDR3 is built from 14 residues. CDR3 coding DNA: TGCAGTGCCGTAGGAACAGGGGTTGGAAACATTCAGTACTTC. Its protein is CSAVGTGVGNIQYF.

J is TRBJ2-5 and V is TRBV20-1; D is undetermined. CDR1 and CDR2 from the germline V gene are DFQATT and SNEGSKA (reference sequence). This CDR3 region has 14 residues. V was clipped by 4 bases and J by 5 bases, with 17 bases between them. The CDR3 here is CSAMDRSKRETQYF. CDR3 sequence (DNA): TGCAGTGCTATGGATCGGTCAAAAAGGGAGACCCAGTACTTC.

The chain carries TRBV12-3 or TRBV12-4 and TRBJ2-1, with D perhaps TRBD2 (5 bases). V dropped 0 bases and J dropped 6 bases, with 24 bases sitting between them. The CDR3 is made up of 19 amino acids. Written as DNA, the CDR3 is TGTGCCAGCAGTTTAGCGATTTTCCTGGGAAGGACTGGGGTCAATGAGCAGTTCTTC. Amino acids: CASSLAIFLGRTGVNEQFF.

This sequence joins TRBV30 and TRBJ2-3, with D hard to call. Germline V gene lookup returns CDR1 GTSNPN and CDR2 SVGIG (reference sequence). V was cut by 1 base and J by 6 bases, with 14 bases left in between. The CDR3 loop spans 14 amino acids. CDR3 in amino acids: CAWSGTSRTDTQYF. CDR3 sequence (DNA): TGTGCCTGGAGTGGAACCAGCAGGACCGATACGCAGTATTTT.

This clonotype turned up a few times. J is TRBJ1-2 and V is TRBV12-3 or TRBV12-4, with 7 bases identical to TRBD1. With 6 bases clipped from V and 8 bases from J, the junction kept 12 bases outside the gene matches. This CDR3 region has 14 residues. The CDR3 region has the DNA TGTGCCAGCAGACCCACAGGGGACTATGCAGGCTACACCTTC. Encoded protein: CASRPTGDYAGYTF.

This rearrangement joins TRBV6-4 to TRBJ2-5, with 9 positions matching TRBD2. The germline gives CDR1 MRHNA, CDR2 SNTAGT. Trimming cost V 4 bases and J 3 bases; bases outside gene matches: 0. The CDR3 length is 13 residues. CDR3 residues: CASSGTSEETQYF. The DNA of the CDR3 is TGTGCCAGCAGTGGGACTAGCGAAGAGACCCAGTACTTC.

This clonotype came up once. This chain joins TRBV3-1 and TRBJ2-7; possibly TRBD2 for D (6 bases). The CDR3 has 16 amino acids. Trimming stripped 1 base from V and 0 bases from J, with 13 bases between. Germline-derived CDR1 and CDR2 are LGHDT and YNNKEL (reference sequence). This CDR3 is CASSQGAGLISYEQYF. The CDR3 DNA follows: TGTGCCAGCAGCCAAGGGGCGGGACTTATCTCCTACGAGCAGTACTTC.

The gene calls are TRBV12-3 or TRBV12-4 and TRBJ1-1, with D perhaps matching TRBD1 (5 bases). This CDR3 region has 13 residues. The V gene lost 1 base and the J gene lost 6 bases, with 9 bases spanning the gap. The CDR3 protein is CASSLDQGSEAFF. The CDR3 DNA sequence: TGTGCCAGCAGTTTAGATCAGGGTTCTGAAGCTTTCTTT.

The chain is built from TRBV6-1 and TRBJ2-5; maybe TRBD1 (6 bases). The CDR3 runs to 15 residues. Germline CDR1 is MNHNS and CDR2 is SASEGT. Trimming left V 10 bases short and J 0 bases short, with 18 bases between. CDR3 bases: TGTGCCACGGCCGCTTCGGACAGAGACCAAGAGACCCAGTACTTC. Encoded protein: CATAASDRDQETQYF.